Presented here are 30 T cell receptor beta chains from one specimen sequenced in a study of blood T cell repertoires in COVID-19 (dated by TCRdb to the early 2020s). Libraries were constructed by the immunoSEQ multiplex PCR assay. Here the immuneACCESS table is served through TCRdb, limited to in-frame sequences with V and J called. Missing clones are a known gap in these copies; in checked studies unresolved V genes cover under half, and the rest lacks a known reason. Recorded for this sample are about 150,000 clones; about 87% of them occurred a single time. The ten biggest clones cover about 6% of the sample. The sample was peripheral blood. All receptors come from a man at least 80 years old with acute or convalescent COVID-19.

V is TRBV6-4 and J is TRBJ1-1; 10 positions agree with TRBD1. In germline, CDR1 is MRHNA, CDR2 SNTAGT. The V segment lost 7 bases and the J segment 3 bases; nucleotides outside the gene matches: 11. CDR3 size: 16 residues. CDR3 loop: CASITFRDRGDTEAFF. In nucleotides, the CDR3 is TGTGCCAGCATTACGTTCCGGGACAGGGGAGACACTGAAGCTTTCTTT.

The chain has TRBV5-8 and TRBJ2-7, with 10 bases fitting TRBD1. Germline lookup yields CDR1 SGHTS and CDR2 YDEGEE. The CDR3 spans 15 residues. Trimming took 0 bases from V and 2 from J; bases not matched to a gene: 2. The CDR3 sequence: CASSLVGQGAYEQYF. DNA for the CDR3: TGTGCCAGCAGCTTGGTAGGACAGGGGGCCTACGAGCAGTACTTC.

The rearrangement joins TRBV5-4 to TRBJ2-7; 8 positions agree with TRBD2. CDR1 and CDR2 from the germline V gene are SGHNT and YYREEE (reference sequence). CDR3 length equals 14 residues. The junction had 9 bases not matched to a gene; V was cut back by 4 bases and J by 6 bases. The chain's CDR3 is CASSLSGARREQYF. The CDR3, as DNA: TGTGCCAGCAGCCTTAGCGGGGCCCGGCGCGAGCAGTACTTC. The entire variable domain, with the rest obtained from reference TRBV5-4 and TRBJ2-7, is as follows: ETGVTQSPTHLIKTRGQQVTLRCSSQSGHNTVSWYQQALGQGPQFIFQYYREEENGRGNFPPRFSGLQFPNYSSELNVNALELDDSALYLCASSLSGARREQYFGPGTRLTVT.

The V and J genes are TRBV6-1 and TRBJ2-7; possibly TRBD1 for D (6 bases). The CDR3 has 16 amino acids. Germline V lookup: CDR1 MNHNS, CDR2 SASEGT. The V end lost 2 bases, the J end lost 6 bases, and 20 bases lay between the germline ends. This chain's CDR3 is CASSETGTVIGGEQYF. The CDR3 DNA reads TGTGCCAGCAGTGAAACAGGGACGGTAATAGGGGGCGAGCAGTACTTC.

This chain uses TRBV21-1 with TRBJ2-7; TRBD2, the D gene given by the table, was not confirmed from the DNA. TRBV21-1 is classified as a pseudogene. CDR3 length: 15 residues. In DNA, the CDR3 is TGTGCCAGCAGCAACTTTAGCGGGATCCGCTACGAGCAGTACTTC. Translating it yields CASSNFSGIRYEQYF.

The V and J genes are TRBV5-1 and TRBJ1-2; no clear D. This CDR3 is 17 amino acids long. Deletions cut 0 bases from V and 4 bases from J, with 19 bases between. Germline V gene sequence: CDR1 SGHRS, CDR2 YFSETQ. This CDR3 reads CASSLGQRLEVSYGYTF. CDR3 sequence (DNA): TGCGCCAGCAGCTTGGGACAACGGTTGGAAGTGAGCTATGGCTACACCTTC. Supplemented by reference TRBV5-1 and TRBJ1-2, the full variable domain reads KAGVTQTPRYLIKTRGQQVTLSCSPISGHRSVSWYQQTPGQGLQFLFEYFSETQRNKGNFPGRFSGRQFSNSRSEMNVSTLELGDSALYLCASSLGQRLEVSYGYTFGSGTRLTVV.

The gene calls are TRBV25-1 and TRBJ1-1; a possible D gene is TRBD1 (5 bases). Germline loops: CDR1 MGHDK, CDR2 SYGVNS. CDR3 length: 14 amino acids. Trimming took off 2 bases at V and 0 bases at J, with 7 bases between the two ends. CDR3 sequence (DNA): TGTGCCAGCAGTGAAAGGGGAATGAACACTGAAGCTTTCTTT. Its translation is CASSERGMNTEAFF. Combining the CDR3 with reference TRBV25-1 and TRBJ1-1 gives the whole variable domain EADIYQTPRYLVIGTGKKITLECSQTMGHDKMYWYQQDPGMELHLIHYSYGVNSTEKGDLSSESTVSRIRTEHFPLTLESARPSHTSQYLCASSERGMNTEAFFGQGTRLTVV.

The chain combines TRBV5-4 with TRBJ1-6; D gene uncertain. The CDR3 runs to 15 residues. Germline V CDR1 and CDR2: SGHNT, YYREEE (reference sequence). The V gene lost 1 base and the J gene lost 0 bases, with 5 bases spanning the gap. The CDR3 region is CASSLRSSYNSPLHF. CDR3 sequence (DNA): TGTGCCAGCAGCTTGAGGAGCTCCTATAATTCACCCCTCCACTTT.

The CDR3 DNA is TGTGCCAGCAGCTGGGGACAGGGCTCAGATACGCAGTATTTT. This sequence encodes CASSWGQGSDTQYF. The rearrangement joins TRBV7-2 to TRBJ2-3; 9 bases are a match to TRBD1. CDR1 is SGHTA and CDR2 is FQGNSA in the germline V gene. V lost 4 bases and J lost 4; bases outside the gene matches: 3. The CDR3 is 14 residues long.

The rearrangement links TRBV3-1 (or the pseudogene TRBV3-2) to TRBJ2-1; D is ambiguous. Trimming removed 0 bases at V and 7 bases at J, with 16 bases between. Germline-derived CDR1 and CDR2 are LGHDT and YNNKEL (reference sequence). This CDR3 spans 16 amino acids. The CDR3 loop reads CASSQEILSTANEQFF. DNA of the CDR3: TGTGCCAGCAGCCAAGAAATCCTTTCTACAGCAAATGAGCAGTTCTTC.

This chain connects TRBV7-2 to TRBJ1-2; perhaps TRBD1 as D (5 bases). V was trimmed by 4 bases and J by 4 bases, leaving 16 bases between them. CDR3 size: 15 residues. The V gene's germline CDR1 is SGHTA and CDR2 FQGNSA. The CDR3 DNA is TGTGCCAGCAGCTACGACAGACAACTAACCTATGGCTACACCTTC. As protein: CASSYDRQLTYGYTF.

The chain uses TRBV6-6 and TRBJ1-3; possible D gene TRBD1, 6 bases. Trimming shortened V by 5 bases and J by 0 bases, and 14 bases separated the two germline ends. The CDR3 length is 16 residues. Germline values: CDR1 MNHNY, CDR2 SVGAGI (reference sequence). CDR3 sequence: CASSKRQDFSGNTIYF. DNA for the CDR3: TGTGCCAGCAGTAAGCGACAGGATTTCTCTGGAAACACCATATATTTT.

The gene calls are TRBV9 and TRBJ2-2, with 7 bases matching TRBD2. The CDR3 runs 16 residues. Looked up from germline, CDR1 is SGDLS and CDR2 is YYNGEE. After removal of 0 bases from V and 0 bases from J, the junction contained 2 bases not matched to a gene. DNA of the CDR3: TGTGCCAGCAGCGTAGTTGGGACTACGAACACCGGGGAGCTGTTTTTT. Its protein is CASSVVGTTNTGELFF. Filled out from reference TRBV9 and TRBJ2-2, the complete variable domain reads DSGVTQTPKHLITATGQRVTLRCSPRSGDLSVYWYQQSLDQGLQFLIQYYNGEERAKGNILERFSAQQFPDLHSELNLSSLELGDSALYFCASSVVGTTNTGELFFGEGSRLTVL.

This chain links TRBV3-1 (or the pseudogene TRBV3-2) with TRBJ2-7; D ambiguous. Trimming stripped 1 base from V and 9 bases from J, with 10 bases between. The CDR3 length is 12 residues. Germline assignment: CDR1 LGHDT and CDR2 YNNKEL (reference sequence). The CDR3 loop reads CASSQGSLGQYF. In nucleotides, the CDR3 is TGTGCCAGCAGCCAAGGTTCCCTCGGGCAGTACTTC.

The chain recombines TRBV6-6 with TRBJ1-3; possible D gene TRBD1, 6 bases. Germline V gene data show CDR1 as MNHNY and CDR2 as SVGAGI (reference sequence). The CDR3 spans 16 residues. Trimming took 0 bases from V and 2 from J, leaving 11 bases between them. Written as DNA, the CDR3 is TGTGCCAGCAGTTACTCAGGGGGACAAGCTGGAAACACCATATATTTT. Protein: CASSYSGGQAGNTIYF.

This sequence joins TRBV5-1 and TRBJ2-5; D is unresolved. Trimming took off 2 bases at V and 0 bases at J, with 8 bases between the two ends. The germline gives CDR1 SGHRS, CDR2 YFSETQ. This CDR3 spans 14 amino acids. The CDR3 coding sequence is TGCGCCAGCAGCTTCTCCTTAGACCAAGAGACCCAGTACTTC. This gives the protein CASSFSLDQETQYF.

The gene calls are TRBV5-6 and TRBJ2-2; D perhaps matches TRBD2 (5 bases). The CDR3 loop spans 15 amino acids. Germline CDR1 SGHDT, CDR2 YYEEEE. V lost 4 bases, J lost 6 bases, and 16 bases lay in between. For the CDR3, the DNA is TGTGCCAGCAGCCTCGGACTGGATTGGTCCGGGGAGCTGTTTTTT. This codes for CASSLGLDWSGELFF.

The DNA for the CDR3 is TGTGCCAGCAGCCAAGGACAGGCACTCACCTCACCCCTCCACTTT. Amino acids: CASSQGQALTSPLHF. The chain has TRBV6-5 and TRBJ1-6, with 7 bases matching TRBD1. J lost 10 bases, V lost 6 bases, and 12 bases had no gene match. This CDR3 contains 15 residues. Germline values: CDR1 MNHEY, CDR2 SVGAGI.

This clone was observed a handful of times. The CDR3 sequence: CASSNQAGAFTGELFF. DNA of the CDR3: TGTGCCAGCAGCAACCAAGCGGGAGCATTCACCGGGGAGCTGTTTTTT. This chain connects TRBV7-8 to TRBJ2-2, with 8 bases aligning to TRBD2. The CDR3 spans 16 residues. Germline CDR1 SGHVS, CDR2 FQNEAQ. The junction had 9 bases not matched to a gene; V was cut back by 5 bases and J by 4 bases.

This clone was picked up one time. The J gene is TRBJ2-3, the V gene TRBV6-5; 7 positions agree with TRBD1. Germline CDR1 MNHEY, CDR2 SVGAGI. Trimming cost V 6 bases and J 4 bases; bases outside gene matches: 7. The CDR3 length is 14 residues. In DNA, the CDR3 is TGTGCCAGCAGCAGAGGGGGCTCAGCAGATACGCAGTATTTT. Encoded protein: CASSRGGSADTQYF.

The CDR3 region is CASSVAASPSYNSPLHF. In DNA form, the CDR3 reads TGTGCCAGCAGTGTAGCAGCCTCTCCCTCCTATAATTCACCCCTCCACTTT. The genes are TRBV6-1 and TRBJ1-6; D call uncertain. V was pared by 4 bases and J by 0 bases, with 13 bases between. Germline lookup yields CDR1 MNHNS and CDR2 SASEGT. CDR3 size: 17 residues.

This chain connects TRBV15 to TRBJ2-1; D is perhaps TRBD2 (6 bases). Per the germline V gene, CDR1 is LNHNV and CDR2 is YYDKDF (reference sequence). This CDR3 comprises 15 residues. With 3 bases removed from V and 0 bases from J, the gap between germline ends came to 9 bases. The CDR3, as DNA: TGTGCCACCAGCAGTAGCGGAAGCTCCTACAATGAGCAGTTCTTC. Amino acids: CATSSSGSSYNEQFF.

The CDR3 bases are TGTGCCAGCAGTATAGTACTATGGACTAGCGGAGGGGGTATCCGGGAGGCCCAGTACTTC. It yields the protein CASSIVLWTSGGGIREAQYF. The rearrangement uses TRBV21-1 and TRBJ2-5; the DNA was not compared with TRBD2, the D call given in the table. TRBV21-1 is a pseudogene segment. The CDR3 runs 20 residues.

The V gene is TRBV2, the J gene TRBJ2-5; perhaps TRBD2 as D (5 bases). Germline assignment: CDR1 SNHLY and CDR2 FYNNEI. V gave up 4 bases and J gave up 0 bases, with 15 bases separating them. The CDR3 has 16 amino acids. CDR3 nucleotide sequence: TGTGCCAGCAGTGTTGGTGGAGGATCCGACCAAGAGACCCAGTACTTC. This gives the protein CASSVGGGSDQETQYF.

The rearrangement links TRBV5-6 to TRBJ1-3; TRBD1 agrees at 9 bases. The CDR3 is made up of 16 amino acids. Losses at the gene ends were 4 bases for V and 2 bases for J; bases not matched to a gene: 7. Germline values: CDR1 SGHDT, CDR2 YYEEEE. The CDR3 spells CASSRTGEYTGNTIYF. The DNA of the CDR3 is TGTGCCAGCAGCAGGACAGGGGAGTATACTGGAAACACCATATATTTT.

This clone was detected once. The chain has TRBV29-1 and TRBJ2-1, with D possibly being TRBD1 (6 bases). Per the germline V gene, CDR1 is SQVTM and CDR2 is ANQGSEA. The ends were cut back, 3 bases at V and 6 bases at J, with 18 bases in the middle. CDR3 length: 15 amino acids. The DNA of the CDR3 is TGCAGCGTTGACCCCCCAGGGTGGGACACCAATGAGCAGTTCTTC. Protein product: CSVDPPGWDTNEQFF.

CDR3 nucleotides: TGTGCCTCGGGGCAGGACTACACAGATACGCAGTATTTT. Protein: CASGQDYTDTQYF. The rearrangement joins TRBV7-8 to TRBJ2-3; a weak D match, TRBD2 (6 bases). V was trimmed by 11 bases and J by 2 bases, leaving 14 bases between them. Germline V gives CDR1 SGHVS, CDR2 FQNEAQ. The CDR3 loop spans 13 amino acids. Using reference TRBV7-8 and TRBJ2-3 for the parts outside the CDR3, the full variable domain is GAGVSQSPRYKVAKRGQDVALRCDPISGHVSLFWYQQALGQGPEFLTYFQNEAQLDKSGLPSDRFFAERPEGSVSTLKIQRTQQEDSAVYLCASGQDYTDTQYFGPGTRLTVL.

The chain combines TRBV10-3 with TRBJ1-5; 8 nucleotides agree with TRBD1. Germline CDR1 reads ENHRY; CDR2 reads SYGVKD. J lost 7 bases, V lost 8 bases, and 10 bases had no gene match. CDR3 length: 14 amino acids. This chain's CDR3 is CAISDRVGGQPQHF. In DNA form, the CDR3 reads TGTGCCATCTCGGACAGGGTAGGGGGACAGCCCCAGCATTTT.

This chain connects TRBV5-5 to TRBJ1-5; 7 nucleotides agree with TRBD1. CDR3 length equals 15 residues. The V segment lost 5 bases and the J segment 1 base; nucleotides outside the gene matches: 6. From germline, CDR1 is SGHKS and CDR2 YYEKEE (reference sequence). The DNA of the CDR3 is TGTGCCAGCAGGTCCGGGACAGAGAGCAATCAGCCCCAGCATTTT. Translated, it gives CASRSGTESNQPQHF.

V is TRBV3-1 (or the pseudogene TRBV3-2) and J is TRBJ2-7; weak D call: TRBD2 (5 bases). Per germline, CDR1 LGHDT and CDR2 YNNKEL (reference sequence). The V and J ends lost 4 bases and 2 bases respectively, with 15 bases between them. There are 15 residues in the CDR3. The CDR3 here is CASSRKIEAAYEQYF. For the CDR3, the DNA is TGTGCCAGCAGCCGAAAGATAGAAGCGGCCTACGAGCAGTACTTC.